This T cell receptor (beta chain) stems from a study of human T cells and chemical hapten exposure. For the study at large: Diphenylcyclopropenone, dosed weekly to the scalp, was given to patients throughout the roughly 25-week study. Regarding the study as a whole: There was a positive correlation between PT1 expanded TCR counts and patch test score. Expanded TCRs showed more large CDR3 clusters than pre-sensitization or healthy control sets.

Germline-derived CDR1 and CDR2 are SGHTA and FQGNSA. CDR3 length: 12 residues. Trimming pared 5 bases from V and 12 bases from J, leaving 11 bases between. This clonotype showed up just a few times. Its antigen is not known. Time point meaning: pre-sensitization, week 0. Treatment in this sample: therapeutic diphenylcyclopropenone sensitization with weekly scalp DPC. Patches went on only after blood had been drawn each time. TCRdb redid the calling of the RACE reads with MiXCR, one entry per CDR3 protein. Found here are around 300,000 distinct CDR3 sequences, 5.5% of them singletons; the top ten hold approximately 8.2%.

The chain couples TRBV7-2 to TRBJ1-6; D is uncertain. The TCR was taken from a woman between 18 and 29 years old with alopecia areata. Some clones in this sample may be carry-over from other donors' samples. Sequences were derived from whole blood, sampled in connection with sensitization to the hapten diphenylcyclopropenone (DPC). The CDR3 DNA reads TGTGCCAGCAGCCCAGGCGTCTTACCCCTCCACTTT. Translation: CASSPGVLPLHF.